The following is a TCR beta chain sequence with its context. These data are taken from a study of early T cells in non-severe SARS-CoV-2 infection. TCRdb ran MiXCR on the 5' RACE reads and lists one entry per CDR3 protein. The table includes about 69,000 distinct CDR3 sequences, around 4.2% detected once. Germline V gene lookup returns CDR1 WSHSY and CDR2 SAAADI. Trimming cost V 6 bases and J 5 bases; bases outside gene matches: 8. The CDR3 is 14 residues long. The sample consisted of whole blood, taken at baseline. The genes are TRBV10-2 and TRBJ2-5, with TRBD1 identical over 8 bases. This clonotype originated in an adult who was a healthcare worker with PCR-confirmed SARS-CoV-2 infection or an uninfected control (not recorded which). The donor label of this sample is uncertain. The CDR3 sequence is CASRQAGGPETQYF. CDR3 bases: TGCGCCAGCAGACAAGCAGGGGGCCCGGAGACCCAGTACTTC.